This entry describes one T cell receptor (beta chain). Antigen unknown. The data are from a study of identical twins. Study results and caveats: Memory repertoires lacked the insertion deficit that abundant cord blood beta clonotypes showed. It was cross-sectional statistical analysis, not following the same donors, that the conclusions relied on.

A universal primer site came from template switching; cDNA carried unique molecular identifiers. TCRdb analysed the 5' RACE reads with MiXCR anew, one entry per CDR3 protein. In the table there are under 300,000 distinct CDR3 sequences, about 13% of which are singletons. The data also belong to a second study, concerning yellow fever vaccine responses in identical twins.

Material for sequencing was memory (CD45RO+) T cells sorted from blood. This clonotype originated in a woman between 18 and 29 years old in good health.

CDR3 nucleotide sequence: TGTGCCAGCAGTGCACCACAGGGTGGCTACACCTTC. It encodes CASSAPQGGYTF. The gene calls are TRBV28 and TRBJ1-2, with D possibly TRBD1 on 6 matching bases. CDR1 MDHEN and CDR2 SYDVKM come from the germline V gene. The CDR3 is 12 amino acids. V lost 5 bases and J 7 bases, leaving 11 bases between the germline ends.